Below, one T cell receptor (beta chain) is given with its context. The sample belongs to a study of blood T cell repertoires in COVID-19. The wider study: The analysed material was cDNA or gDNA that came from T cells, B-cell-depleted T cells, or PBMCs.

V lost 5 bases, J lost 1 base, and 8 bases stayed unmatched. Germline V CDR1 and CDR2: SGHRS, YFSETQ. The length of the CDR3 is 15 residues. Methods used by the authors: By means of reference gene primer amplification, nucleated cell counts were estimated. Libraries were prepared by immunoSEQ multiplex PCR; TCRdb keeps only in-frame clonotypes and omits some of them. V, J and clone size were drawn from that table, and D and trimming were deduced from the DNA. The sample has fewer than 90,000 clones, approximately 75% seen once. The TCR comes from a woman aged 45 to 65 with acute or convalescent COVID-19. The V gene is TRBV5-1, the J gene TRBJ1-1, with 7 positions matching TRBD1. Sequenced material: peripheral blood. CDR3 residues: CASSLTGTENTEAFF. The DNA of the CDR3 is TGCGCCAGCAGTTTAACCGGGACAGAGAACACTGAAGCTTTCTTT.